This T cell receptor (beta chain) originates from a study of siplizumab effects on memory and regulatory T cells (dated 2019 in TCRdb). Background for the entire study: The study looked at the effect of siplizumab, an anti-CD2 antibody, on alloreactive T-cell subsets in allogeneic mixed lymphocyte reactions made from human PBMCs. The full study reports these points: Siplizumab significantly reduced the cumulative frequency of alloreactive sequences traceable to unstimulated CD4+ memory T cells. Whether proliferating Tregs from siplizumab cultures were suppressive was not functionally confirmed. Because sequences below about 10^-5 frequency were poorly captured, only a minor fraction of alloreactive clones could be mapped to unstimulated subsets. Among mappable alloreactive CD4+ clones, the Treg-derived fraction averaged around 70% with siplizumab versus around 27% in control reactions. Unstimulated naive T cells appeared more diverse than memory T cells, and naive cells seemed to contribute substantially to the alloresponse. Roughly 80-97% of proliferating CD4+ or CD8+ clones could not be assigned a naive or memory phenotype.

Library prep was done by the immunoSEQ multiplex PCR assay. Approximately 10^5 TCR templates per sample were assayed on the deep sequencing platform. Genomic DNA extracted from sorted T cells was the material used for TCRbeta CDR3 sequencing. The paper's processing steps were these. The R programming language was used for clonal analysis of the TCRbeta CDR3 data. Unstimulated samples were compared with post-reaction CFSE-low samples to define alloreactive CD4+ and CD8+ clones. Alloreactive CD4+ clones were assigned to regulatory or non-regulatory origin by matching sequences to sorted unstimulated Treg and non-Treg repertoires. The table was pulled from immuneACCESS by TCRdb, which kept in-frame rearrangements only. Such tables lose some clones; where checked, under half of the loss comes from unresolved V genes, and the rest has no known cause. V and J calls and clone size are those listed in that table; D and trimming were worked out from the DNA. This sample has about 50,000 clones in its table, and 93% of those were observed once. Of the sample, more than 15% is held by the ten largest clones.

The CDR3 holds 14 amino acids from the cysteine to the phenylalanine. Only CDR3 DNA is held: 42 bases, read in frame from base 1. Reading the germline V gene gives CDR1 SGHNT and CDR2 YENEEA. V and J lose 1 base and 8 bases, and a span of 12 bases separates them. Sorted unstimulated T cells, along with proliferating T cells recovered from mixed lymphocyte reactions, underwent TCRbeta CDR3 sequencing. Fresh whole blood from approximately ten HLA-typed healthy donors was used to isolate PBMCs. In the case of this clone: What antigen it recognizes has not been identified. Base qualities are not recorded, but no much larger clone differs from it by a single base.

Input material: CD8+ T cells sorted from blood. This clonotype originated in a human donor in good health. The chain joins TRBV11-3 to TRBJ2-4; the D region possibly corresponds to TRBD1 (6 bases align). Here the CDR3 is given as CASSLGRAGDIQYF. The DNA sequence is given as TGTGCCAGCAGCTTAGGTCGGGCAGGGGACATTCAGTACTTC.